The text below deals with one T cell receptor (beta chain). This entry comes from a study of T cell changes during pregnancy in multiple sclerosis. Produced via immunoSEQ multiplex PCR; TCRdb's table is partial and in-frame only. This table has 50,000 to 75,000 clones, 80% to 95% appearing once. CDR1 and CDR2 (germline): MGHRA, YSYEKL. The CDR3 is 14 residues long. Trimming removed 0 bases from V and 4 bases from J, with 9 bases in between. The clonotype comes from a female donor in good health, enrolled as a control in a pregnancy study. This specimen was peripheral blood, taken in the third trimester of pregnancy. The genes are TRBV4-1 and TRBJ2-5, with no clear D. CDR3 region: CASSQDWRGETQYF. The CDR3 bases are TGCGCCAGCAGCCAAGATTGGAGAGGAGAGACCCAGTACTTC.